The 17 T cell receptor beta chains listed next were all sequenced from one sample in a study of response to subunit inactivated influenza vaccine. TCRdb independently ran MiXCR on the RT-PCR reads; one entry per CDR3 protein. The sample consists of about 650,000 distinct CDR3 sequences, 14% of them appearing once. This specimen was PBMCs from blood, taken 14 to 15 days before vaccination. The receptor source for this set is a man aged 45 to 65 who received an inactivated influenza vaccine.

This clonotype occurred many times. The genes are TRBV7-9 and TRBJ2-1, with TRBD2 matching over 14 bases. The CDR3 extends over 15 amino acids. The germline CDR1 and CDR2 sequences are SEHNR and FQNEAQ (reference sequence). The J segment lost 8 bases and the V segment lost 1 base, leaving 1 base of the junction unmatched. DNA for the CDR3: TGTGCCAGCAGCTTAGGACTAGCGGGAGGGGATGAGCAGTTCTTC. Its protein is CASSLGLAGGDEQFF.

The CDR3 DNA reads TGTGCCATCAGTGAGTCGAGCACGACCTATGGCTACACCTTC. Protein product: CAISESSTTYGYTF. The chain employs TRBV10-3 and TRBJ1-2; D is uncertain. CDR1 is ENHRY, CDR2 SYGVKD, per germline. The CDR3 runs to 14 residues. The ends were cut back, 0 bases at V and 4 bases at J, with 9 bases in the middle.

This clonotype occurred a few times. Here the CDR3 reads CASSQLGYNEQFF. The CDR3 coding sequence is TGTGCCAGCAGCCAACTTGGCTACAATGAGCAGTTCTTC. The rearrangement joins TRBV12-3 or TRBV12-4 to TRBJ2-1; no clear D gene. The CDR3 has 13 residues. Between the trimmed V and J ends, which lost 6 bases and 3 bases, there was a span of 9 bases.

This clonotype was recorded a few times. The gene calls are TRBV11-2 and TRBJ2-1; 12 bases line up with TRBD2. Germline V CDR1 and CDR2: SGHAT, FQNNGV. The CDR3 covers 16 residues. V was pared by 3 bases and J by 7 bases, with 7 bases of the junction left unmatched. CDR3 region: CASSFPTSGSRNEQFF. DNA for the CDR3: TGTGCCAGCAGCTTTCCGACTAGCGGGAGTCGTAATGAGCAGTTCTTC.

V usage is TRBV7-2 and J usage is TRBJ2-1; 8 positions agree with TRBD2. The CDR3 extends over 14 amino acids. CDR1 SGHTA and CDR2 FQGNSA come from the germline V gene. V lost 2 bases and J lost 8; bases outside the gene matches: 5. The CDR3 DNA is TGTGCCAGCAGCTTAAGCGGGAGTTTCTATGAGCAGTTCTTC. Amino acid sequence: CASSLSGSFYEQFF. Looking up the rest from reference TRBV7-2 and TRBJ2-1 gives the full variable domain: GAGVSQSPSNKVTEKGKDVELRCDPISGHTALYWYRQSLGQGLEFLIYFQGNSAPDKSGLPSDRFSAERTGGSVSTLTIQRTQQEDSAVYLCASSLSGSFYEQFFGPGTRLTVL.

CDR3 loop: CASRSGTAYTGELFF. CDR3 DNA sequence: TGCGCCAGCAGATCCGGGACAGCTTACACCGGGGAGCTGTTTTTT. The chain is built from TRBV5-1 and TRBJ2-2; TRBD1 matches at 7 bases. With 5 bases clipped from V and 3 bases from J, the junction kept 7 bases outside the gene matches. There are 15 residues in the CDR3. The germline gives CDR1 SGHRS, CDR2 YFSETQ.

The chain has TRBV20-1 and TRBJ2-5, with TRBD1 matching 7 bases. This CDR3 is 14 amino acids long. V lost 3 bases and J lost 2; bases outside the gene matches: 6. Germline V gene lookup returns CDR1 DFQATT and CDR2 SNEGSKA (reference sequence). DNA for the CDR3: TGCAGTGCTAGGCCCGGGACAGCGCAAGAGACCCAGTACTTC. Amino acids: CSARPGTAQETQYF.

V gene TRBV28 combines with J gene TRBJ2-2; 8 bases line up with TRBD1. J lost 3 bases, V lost 9 bases, and 12 bases had no gene match. CDR3 length: 16 amino acids. The germline V gene encodes CDR1 MDHEN and CDR2 SYDVKM. In DNA, the CDR3 is TGTGCCAGTACCACGCGACAGGGGATCTACACCGGGGAGCTGTTTTTT. It yields the protein CASTTRQGIYTGELFF.

The chain has TRBV20-1 and TRBJ1-1, with D unresolved. The CDR3 is made up of 14 amino acids. Germline CDR1 is DFQATT and CDR2 is SNEGSKA (reference sequence). CDR3 region: CSFEATWTNTEAFF. DNA of the CDR3: TGCAGCTTCGAAGCGACATGGACGAACACTGAAGCTTTCTTT.

This clonotype was recorded many times. The CDR3 nucleotides read TGTGCCTCGGCCCGGGACGGCCGGGTTTGGACAGATACGCAGTATTTT. It translates to CASARDGRVWTDTQYF. This chain links TRBV10-3 with TRBJ2-3, with D perhaps matching TRBD1 or TRBD2 (5 bases each). Deletions cut 11 bases from V and 3 bases from J, with 24 bases between. Germline lookup yields CDR1 ENHRY and CDR2 SYGVKD. This CDR3 has 16 residues.

This sequence joins TRBV7-8 and TRBJ2-1; D perhaps matches TRBD1 (5 bases). The V end was cut by 1 base, the J end by 4 bases, with 11 bases between. Germline CDR1 and CDR2: SGHVS and FQNEAQ. This CDR3 spans 15 amino acids. Here the CDR3 reads CASSLEGVGYNEQFF. For the CDR3, the DNA is TGTGCCAGCAGCTTAGAAGGGGTAGGGTACAATGAGCAGTTCTTC.

This clonotype was seen many times. The V call is TRBV20-1, the J call TRBJ2-2, with no clear D. V lost 3 bases, J lost 2 bases, and 7 bases lay in between. The CDR3 consists of 13 residues. Per germline, CDR1 DFQATT and CDR2 SNEGSKA (reference sequence). The CDR3 DNA reads as TGCAGTGCTAGTTTTCCAAACACCGGGGAGCTGTTTTTT. Amino acids: CSASFPNTGELFF.

The chain recombines TRBV6-1 with TRBJ2-6; D is perhaps TRBD2 (5 bases). Looked up from germline, CDR1 is MNHNS and CDR2 is SASEGT. The V gene lost 4 bases and the J gene lost 0 bases, with 7 bases spanning the gap. CDR3 length: 15 residues. CDR3 coding DNA: TGTGCCAGCAGTGCTAGCTTCTCTGGGGCCAACGTCCTGACTTTC. It encodes CASSASFSGANVLTF.

This clonotype was recorded a few times. The chain recombines TRBV4-1 with TRBJ2-3, with 16 positions matching TRBD2. Germline lookup yields CDR1 MGHRA and CDR2 YSYEKL. V was pared by 0 bases and J by 3 bases, with 12 bases of the junction left unmatched. There are 21 residues in the CDR3. CDR3 nucleotide sequence: TGCGCCAGCAGCCAAGATCTACGGGGACTAGCGGGAGGGATAGGAACAGATACGCAGTATTTT. It specifies CASSQDLRGLAGGIGTDTQYF.

This clonotype came up many times. The chain employs TRBV5-5 and TRBJ1-2; TRBD1 aligns across 7 bases. The CDR3 totals 15 residues. CDR1 and CDR2 (germline): SGHKS, YYEKEE (reference sequence). The J segment lost 2 bases and the V segment lost 0 bases, leaving 4 bases of the junction unmatched. The CDR3 bases are TGTGCCAGCAGCTTGGCGGGCAGGGGGAACTATGGCTACACCTTC. This codes for CASSLAGRGNYGYTF.

The V gene is TRBV9, the J gene TRBJ2-2; a weak D match, TRBD2 (6 bases). Deletions cut 4 bases from V and 4 bases from J, with 11 bases between. The CDR3 covers 14 residues. Germline V lookup: CDR1 SGDLS, CDR2 YYNGEE. The CDR3 reads CASSPRRGTGELFF. CDR3 coding DNA: TGTGCCAGCAGCCCTAGGAGGGGCACCGGGGAGCTGTTTTTT.

J is TRBJ2-7 and V is TRBV5-1; the D is unclear. In germline, CDR1 is SGHRS, CDR2 YFSETQ. V gave up 4 bases and J gave up 4 bases, with 12 bases separating them. The CDR3 spans 13 residues. The CDR3 nucleotides read TGCGCCAGCAGCCATGGTGGCCTTTACGAGCAGTACTTC. Its translation is CASSHGGLYEQYF.